A single sample gave rise to the 17 T cell receptor beta chains below, sequenced in a study of T cells after yellow fever vaccination. TCRdb ran MiXCR on the 5' RACE reads and lists one entry per CDR3 protein. The sample shows 70,000 or so distinct CDR3 sequences, about 7.7% of them seen only once. Here the sequenced sample was CD8+ T cells sorted from PBMCs, taken approximately 11 days after the first yellow fever vaccination. These receptors all stem from a man between 18 and 29 years old who received the YFV17D yellow fever vaccine.

This clonotype came up many times. The chain uses TRBV7-2 and TRBJ2-3, with D possibly matching TRBD2 (7 bases). Trimming took off 5 bases at V and 5 bases at J, with 11 bases between the two ends. Germline V gives CDR1 SGHTA, CDR2 FQGNSA. The CDR3 has 13 amino acids. The CDR3 region has the DNA TGTGCCAGCAGCCGGGGGGCGGAAGATACGCAGTATTTT. It encodes CASSRGAEDTQYF.

This clonotype was found many times. V gene TRBV10-3 combines with J gene TRBJ1-6; D remains unclear. Germline V gene data show CDR1 as ENHRY and CDR2 as SYGVKD. This CDR3 region has 15 residues. Trimming removed 0 bases from V and 10 bases from J, with 13 bases in between. DNA for the CDR3: TGTGCCATCAGTGAGTCGAATTTTTTAGGATCACCCCTCCACTTT. Translation gives CAISESNFLGSPLHF.

This clonotype was counted many times. This chain joins TRBV6-5 and TRBJ2-1, with D perhaps matching TRBD2 (5 bases). The V and J ends lost 3 bases and 8 bases respectively, with 14 bases between them. The CDR3 has 14 residues. Germline-derived CDR1 and CDR2 are MNHEY and SVGAGI. The CDR3 DNA follows: TGTGCCAGCAGTTATGAGGGTGCCTTGGATGAGCAGTTCTTC. It is translated as CASSYEGALDEQFF.

This clonotype was detected ten times or more. This rearrangement joins TRBV9 to TRBJ2-1, with 13 positions matching TRBD2. Unmatched junction bases numbered 11, after V lost 6 bases and J lost 8 bases. Germline V gene sequence: CDR1 SGDLS, CDR2 YYNGEE. CDR3 length: 16 amino acids. The CDR3 DNA reads as TGTGCCAGCACCCTAACTAGCGGGGGGGCTTGGGATGAGCAGTTCTTC. It translates to CASTLTSGGAWDEQFF.

This clonotype was seen repeatedly, ten times or more. The gene calls are TRBV5-1 and TRBJ2-1, with 9 bases lining up with TRBD2. J gave up 8 bases and V 2 bases, and 14 bases lay outside the gene matches. This CDR3 comprises 17 residues. Germline CDR1 is SGHRS and CDR2 is YFSETQ. The CDR3 DNA follows: TGCGCCAGCAGCTTTCCCCATGCTAGCGGGGAACGGGATGAGCAGTTCTTC. Protein sequence: CASSFPHASGERDEQFF.

The chain employs TRBV7-2 and TRBJ2-7, with TRBD2 matching 9 bases. With 0 bases clipped from V and 4 bases from J, the junction kept 4 bases outside the gene matches. Germline loops: CDR1 SGHTA, CDR2 FQGNSA. The CDR3 consists of 15 residues. The CDR3 DNA sequence: TGTGCCAGCAGCTTAGCGCCTAGCGGGATTTACGAGCAGTACGTC. Its protein product is CASSLAPSGIYEQYV.

This clonotype was detected a few times. The chain links TRBV29-1 to TRBJ2-7; 11 bases are shared with TRBD1. Germline-derived CDR1 and CDR2 are SQVTM and ANQGSEA. Germline trimming cut 4 bases from V and 3 bases from J; bases unmatched to any gene: 5. The CDR3 totals 14 residues. The DNA of the CDR3 is TGCAGCGTTGCCCGGGACAGGGGGAGCTACGAGCAGTACTTC. Translated, it gives CSVARDRGSYEQYF.

There are many counts of this clonotype. This chain links TRBV5-1 with TRBJ2-5; D perhaps matches TRBD1 (6 bases). The germline gives CDR1 SGHRS, CDR2 YFSETQ. Trimming stripped 5 bases from V and 5 bases from J, with 19 bases between. The length of the CDR3 is 15 residues. The DNA of the CDR3 is TGCGCCAGCAGTTTAACGACCTCAGGGGACGAGACCCAGTACTTC. Its protein is CASSLTTSGDETQYF. The variable domain in full, with the rest retrieved from reference TRBV5-1 and TRBJ2-5, is KAGVTQTPRYLIKTRGQQVTLSCSPISGHRSVSWYQQTPGQGLQFLFEYFSETQRNKGNFPGRFSGRQFSNSRSEMNVSTLELGDSALYLCASSLTTSGDETQYFGPGTRLLVL.

At least ten counts were recorded for this clonotype. The chain employs TRBV7-9 and TRBJ2-1; 16 bases are a match to TRBD2. CDR3 length: 17 amino acids. In germline, CDR1 is SEHNR, CDR2 FQNEAQ (reference sequence). Trimming at V came to 5 bases and at J to 4 bases, leaving 5 bases not matched to a gene. The CDR3 nucleotides are TGTGCCAGCAGCCTCGGGACTAGCGGGGGGGCTTACAATGAGCAGTTCTTC. Translating gives CASSLGTSGGAYNEQFF.

In its sample, this clonotype was seen a few times. V usage is TRBV4-1 and J usage is TRBJ2-2, with D unclear. V lost 1 base to trimming and J lost 1 base, with 10 bases between them. CDR3 size: 16 residues. The V gene's germline CDR1 is MGHRA and CDR2 YSYEKL. The CDR3 reads CASSQVGRENTGELFF. As DNA, the CDR3 is TGCGCCAGCAGCCAAGTTGGCAGAGAGAACACCGGGGAGCTGTTTTTT.

This clonotype has a count of ten or more. This chain joins TRBV29-1 and TRBJ2-1; no clear D gene. CDR3 size: 15 residues. Germline assignment: CDR1 SQVTM and CDR2 ANQGSEA. Deletions cut 0 bases from V and 9 bases from J, with 18 bases between. CDR3 sequence (DNA): TGCAGCGTTGAAGATATGAACGTCGGTTTTGTTGAGCAGTTCTTC. As protein: CSVEDMNVGFVEQFF.

This clonotype has ten or more counts. V and J are TRBV6-5 and TRBJ2-3, with TRBD2 matching over 12 bases. Germline V gives CDR1 MNHEY, CDR2 SVGAGI. The CDR3 covers 17 residues. The junction had 6 bases not matched to a gene; V was cut back by 0 bases and J by 5 bases. CDR3 nucleotides: TGTGCCAGCAGTTACTCGACTAGCGGGGGAGGTGGAGATACGCAGTATTTT. Translation gives CASSYSTSGGGGDTQYF.

This clonotype has at least ten counts. The chain joins TRBV7-3 to TRBJ2-3, with TRBD2 matching 7 bases. The CDR3 extends over 15 amino acids. Germline V gives CDR1 SGHTA, CDR2 FQGTGA. V was clipped by 2 bases and J by 9 bases; unmatched bases: 11. The CDR3 bases are TGTGCCAGCAGCTTAGAAGCGGGACCGAGCAGGACGCAGTATTTT. Its protein product is CASSLEAGPSRTQYF.

The chain links TRBV12-3 or TRBV12-4 to TRBJ2-1, with a weak D call TRBD2 (6 bases). With 1 base removed from V and 3 bases from J, the gap between germline ends came to 13 bases. The CDR3 contains 16 residues. The chain's CDR3 is CASSLVLGTGYNEQFF. For the CDR3, the DNA is TGTGCCAGCAGTTTAGTCCTCGGGACTGGCTACAATGAGCAGTTCTTC.

The chain couples TRBV27 to TRBJ2-5; 9 bases are shared with TRBD1. The germline gives CDR1 MNHEY, CDR2 SMNVEV (reference sequence). V shed 8 bases and J 4 bases; nucleotides not matched to a gene: 11. The CDR3 covers 15 residues. The CDR3 nucleotides are TGTGCCAGCCGACCTATGGGGACAGGGTCAGAGACCCAGTACTTC. It is translated as CASRPMGTGSETQYF.

This clonotype was seen at least ten times. This sequence joins TRBV4-1 and TRBJ1-1; no reliable D call. Germline V gene data show CDR1 as MGHRA and CDR2 as YSYEKL. This CDR3 has 13 amino acids. Between the trimmed V and J ends, which lost 4 bases and 7 bases, there was a span of 13 bases. The CDR3 bases are TGCGCCAGCAGCCCAGCACATCCAGGTGAAGCTTTCTTT. Translating it yields CASSPAHPGEAFF.

This clonotype was seen many times. The J gene is TRBJ2-2, the V gene TRBV3-1, with D possibly TRBD1 on 6 matching bases. Germline V lookup: CDR1 LGHDT, CDR2 YNNKEL (reference sequence). V lost 0 bases and J 5 bases, leaving 13 bases between the germline ends. This CDR3 contains 16 residues. The DNA for the CDR3 is TGTGCCAGCAGCCAAGAGAGAACAGGGCGAACCGGGGAGCTGTTTTTT. It translates to CASSQERTGRTGELFF.